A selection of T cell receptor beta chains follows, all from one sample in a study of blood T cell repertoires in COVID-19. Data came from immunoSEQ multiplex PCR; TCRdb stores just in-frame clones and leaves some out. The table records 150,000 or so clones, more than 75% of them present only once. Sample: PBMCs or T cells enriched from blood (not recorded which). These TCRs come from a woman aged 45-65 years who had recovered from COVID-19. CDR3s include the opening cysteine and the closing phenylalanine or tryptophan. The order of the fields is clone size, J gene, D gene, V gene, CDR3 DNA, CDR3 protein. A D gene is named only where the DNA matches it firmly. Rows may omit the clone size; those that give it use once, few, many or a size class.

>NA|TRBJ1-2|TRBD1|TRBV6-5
TGTGCCAGCACCGAAAACCCGAGGGGGCGGGGTGGCTACACCTTC
CASTENPRGRGGYTF
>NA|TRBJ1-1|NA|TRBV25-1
TGTGCCAGCAGATCCACAGGAATGAACACTGAAGCTTTCTTT
CASRSTGMNTEAFF
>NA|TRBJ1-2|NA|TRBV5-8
TGTGCCAGCAGCTTGGCACGGGGGGGGAGCTATGGCTACACCTTC
CASSLARGGSYGYTF
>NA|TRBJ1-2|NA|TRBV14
TGTGCCAGCAGCCAAGGGATAGGGACACTCTATGGCTACACCTTC
CASSQGIGTLYGYTF
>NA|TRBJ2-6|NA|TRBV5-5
TGTGCCAGCAGCTATGCGGGGGCGCGGGGGGCCAACGTCCTGACTTTC
CASSYAGARGANVLTF
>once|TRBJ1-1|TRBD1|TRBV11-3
TGTGCCAGCAGCTTCCCGGGACAGGGGGACACTGAAGCTTTCTTT
CASSFPGQGDTEAFF
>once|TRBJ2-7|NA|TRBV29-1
TGCAGCGCGGGTAGGGGTGCGGACGAGCAGTACTTC
CSAGRGADEQYF
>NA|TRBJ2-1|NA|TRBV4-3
TGCGCCAGCAGCCAAGCGGGGGGCACGGACAATGAGCAGTTCTTC
CASSQAGGTDNEQFF
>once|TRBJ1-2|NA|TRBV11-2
TGTGCCAGCAGCTTAGAACTGGCCAGGGGTAGATTATATGGCTACACCTTC
CASSLELARGRLYGYTF
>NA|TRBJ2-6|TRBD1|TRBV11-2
TGTGCCAGCAGCTGGACAGGGGGCACAGGAGGGGCCAACGTCCTGACTTTC
CASSWTGGTGGANVLTF
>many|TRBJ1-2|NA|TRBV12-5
TGTGCTAGTGGTTTTGCACAGGGTGGCTACACCTTC
CASGFAQGGYTF
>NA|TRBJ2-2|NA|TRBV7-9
TGTGCCAGCAGCTTATTGGAGACCACGAACACCGGGGAGCTGTTTTTT
CASSLLETTNTGELFF
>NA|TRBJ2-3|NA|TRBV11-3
TGTGCCAGCAGCCCCTTCGGGGGGCAATCCGATACGCAGTATTTT
CASSPFGGQSDTQYF
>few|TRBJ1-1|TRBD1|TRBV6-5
TGTGCCAGCAGTCGACAGGGAGGTCTGAACACTGAAGCTTTCTTT
CASSRQGGLNTEAFF
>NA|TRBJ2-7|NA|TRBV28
TGTGCCAGCAGTTTCGGCGAGCAGTACTTC
CASSFGEQYF
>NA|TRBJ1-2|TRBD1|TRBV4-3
TGCGCCAGCAGCCAATCGGACAGGCGCTATGGCTACACCTTC
CASSQSDRRYGYTF
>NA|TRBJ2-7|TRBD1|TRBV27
TGTGCCAGCAGTTACCCCTCCCAGGGGGTGGGGAGCGAGCAGTACTTC
CASSYPSQGVGSEQYF
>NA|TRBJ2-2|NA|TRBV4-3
TGCGCCAGCAGCCAAGATGGGGAGAGACTCGGGGAGCTGTTTTTT
CASSQDGERLGELFF
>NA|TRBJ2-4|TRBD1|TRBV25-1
TGTGCCAGCAGTGAATCACTCGGGACAGCTAGGCAAAACATTCAGTACTTC
CASSESLGTARQNIQYF
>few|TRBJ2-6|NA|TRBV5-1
TGCGCCAGCACCCCAGGGGCAGGTGCCGGTGGTGGGGCCAACGTCCTGACTTTC
CASTPGAGAGGGANVLTF
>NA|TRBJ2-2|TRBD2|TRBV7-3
TGTGCCAGCAGCCCTCTAGCGGGGGACCTCACCGGGGAGCTGTTTTTT
CASSPLAGDLTGELFF
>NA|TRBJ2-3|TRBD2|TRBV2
TGTGCCAGCAGTGAAGAGGTAGCGGGGATCCCAGATACGCAGTATTTT
CASSEEVAGIPDTQYF
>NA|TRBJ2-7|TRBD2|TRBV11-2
TGTGCCAGCAGCTACTCCGGGACTAGGGCTCGACGGGGCTACGAGCAGTACTTC
CASSYSGTRARRGYEQYF
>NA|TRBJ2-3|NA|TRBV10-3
TGTGCCATCAGTCGACTGGGGGGGCCCACAGATACGCAGTATTTT
CAISRLGGPTDTQYF
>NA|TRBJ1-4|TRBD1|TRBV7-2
TGTGCCAGCAGCTTACATGGACCCACAGGGGGTGAAAAACTGTTTTTT
CASSLHGPTGGEKLFF